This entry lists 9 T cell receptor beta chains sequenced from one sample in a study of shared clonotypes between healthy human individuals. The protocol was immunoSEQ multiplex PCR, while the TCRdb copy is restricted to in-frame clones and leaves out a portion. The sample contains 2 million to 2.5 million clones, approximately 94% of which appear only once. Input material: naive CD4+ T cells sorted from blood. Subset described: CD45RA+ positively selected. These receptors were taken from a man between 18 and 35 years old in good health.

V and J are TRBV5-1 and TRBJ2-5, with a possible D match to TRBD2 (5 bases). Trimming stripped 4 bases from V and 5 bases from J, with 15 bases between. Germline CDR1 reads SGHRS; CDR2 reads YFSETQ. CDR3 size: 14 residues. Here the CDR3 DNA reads TGCGCCAGCAGCCGGGATCCAGCGTCGGAGACCCAGTACTTC. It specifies CASSRDPASETQYF.

CDR3 nucleotide sequence: TGTGCCAGCAGCCCTAGCGGGAGTAACAATGAGCAGTTCTTC. Translating gives CASSPSGSNNEQFF. The chain joins TRBV7-6 to TRBJ2-1, with 10 bases aligning to TRBD2. J lost 5 bases, V lost 5 bases, and 3 bases had no gene match. This CDR3 contains 14 residues. From germline, CDR1 is SGHVS and CDR2 FNYEAQ.

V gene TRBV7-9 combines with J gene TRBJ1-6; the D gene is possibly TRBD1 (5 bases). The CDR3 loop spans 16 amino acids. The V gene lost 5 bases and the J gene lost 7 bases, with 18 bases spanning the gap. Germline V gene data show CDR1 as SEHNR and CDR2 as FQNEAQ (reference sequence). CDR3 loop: CASSPRGGVKNSPLHF. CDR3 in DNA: TGTGCCAGCAGCCCCCGAGGAGGGGTGAAGAATTCACCCCTCCACTTT.

DNA for the CDR3: TGCGCCAGCAGCCAGTGGTGGGACGGGACCTACGAGCAGTACTTC. Encoded protein: CASSQWWDGTYEQYF. The chain recombines TRBV4-3 with TRBJ2-7; D tentatively fits TRBD1 or TRBD2 (5 bases each). V lost 3 bases and J 2 bases, leaving 14 bases between the germline ends. This CDR3 region has 15 residues. Germline CDR1 and CDR2: LGHNA and YSLEER.

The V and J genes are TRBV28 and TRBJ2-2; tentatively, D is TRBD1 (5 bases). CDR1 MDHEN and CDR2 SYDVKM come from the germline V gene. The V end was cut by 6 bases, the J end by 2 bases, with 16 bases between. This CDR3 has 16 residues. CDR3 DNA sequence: TGTGCCAGCAGCTCCCTGGGCAGGGAAAACACCGGGGAGCTGTTTTTT. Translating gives CASSSLGRENTGELFF.

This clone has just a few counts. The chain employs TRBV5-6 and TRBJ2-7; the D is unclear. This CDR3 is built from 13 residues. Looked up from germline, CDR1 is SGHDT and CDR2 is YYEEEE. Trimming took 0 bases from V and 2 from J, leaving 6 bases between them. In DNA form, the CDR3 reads TGTGCCAGCAGCTTGGCAGGAACCTACGAGCAGTACTTC. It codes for CASSLAGTYEQYF.

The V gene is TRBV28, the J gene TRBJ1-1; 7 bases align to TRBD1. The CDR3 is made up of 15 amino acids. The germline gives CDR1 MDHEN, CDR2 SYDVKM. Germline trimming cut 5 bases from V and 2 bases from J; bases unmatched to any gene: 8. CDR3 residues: CASSEQTGINTEAFF. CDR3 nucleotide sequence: TGTGCCAGCAGTGAACAGACAGGGATAAACACTGAAGCTTTCTTT.

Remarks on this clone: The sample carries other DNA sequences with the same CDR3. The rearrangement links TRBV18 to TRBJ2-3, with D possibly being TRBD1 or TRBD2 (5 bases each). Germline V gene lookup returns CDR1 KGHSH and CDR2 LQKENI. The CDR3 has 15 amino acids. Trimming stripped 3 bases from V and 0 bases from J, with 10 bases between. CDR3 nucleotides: TGTGCCAGCTCACCCCAGGGAGCTAGCACAGATACGCAGTATTTT. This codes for CASSPQGASTDTQYF.

CDR3 DNA sequence: TGTGCCAGCAGTCGGGACTTCGCGAACACCGGGGAGCTGTTTTTT. As protein: CASSRDFANTGELFF. The rearrangement uses TRBV6-6 and TRBJ2-2, with D tentatively TRBD2 (6 bases). The CDR3 is 15 residues long. Germline loops: CDR1 MNHNY, CDR2 SVGAGI (reference sequence). V was clipped by 5 bases and J by 0 bases, with 10 bases between them.